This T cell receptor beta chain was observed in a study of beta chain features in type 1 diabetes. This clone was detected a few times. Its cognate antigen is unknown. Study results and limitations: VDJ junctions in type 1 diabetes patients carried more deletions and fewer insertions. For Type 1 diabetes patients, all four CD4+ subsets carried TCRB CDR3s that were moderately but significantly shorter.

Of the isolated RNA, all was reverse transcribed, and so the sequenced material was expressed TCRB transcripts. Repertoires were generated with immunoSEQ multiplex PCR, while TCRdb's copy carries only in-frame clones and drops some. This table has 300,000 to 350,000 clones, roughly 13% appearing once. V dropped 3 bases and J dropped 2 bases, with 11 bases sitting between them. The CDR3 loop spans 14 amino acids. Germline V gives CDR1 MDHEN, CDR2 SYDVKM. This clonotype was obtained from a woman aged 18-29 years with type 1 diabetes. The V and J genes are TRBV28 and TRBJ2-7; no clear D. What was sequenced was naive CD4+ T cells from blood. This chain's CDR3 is CASSFMGATYEQYV. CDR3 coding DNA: TGTGCCAGCAGTTTTATGGGCGCGACCTACGAGCAGTACGTC.